This TCR beta chain was identified in a study of T cells in Graves' hyperthyroidism and ophthalmopathy. Study in general: Peripheral blood collection took place at initial diagnosis, before any treatment.

TCR beta CDR3 region amplification was performed from RNA transcripts. TCR CDR3 regions were first amplified by RT-PCR with HTBI primers. TCRdb recomputed calls from the multiplex PCR reads with MiXCR, one row per CDR3 protein. The sample includes around 350,000 distinct CDR3 sequences, 17% of them seen just once. This clonotype occurred a few times. Its matching antigen is unknown. Trimming left V 0 bases short and J 0 bases short, with 8 bases between. CDR1 and CDR2 (germline): SGHRS, YFSETQ. The CDR3 runs to 15 residues. Diagnoses rested on clinical symptoms, serum thyroxine and TRAb, thyroid ultrasound and orbital computed tomography. Fresh peripheral blood, roughly 10 ml, was the source of the PBMCs. Study-level findings and limits: Most thyroid-expanded clonotypes above 0.001 were also found in blood.

V and J are TRBV5-1 and TRBJ2-3; D ambiguous. This receptor was identified in a woman younger than 45 with Graves' hyperthyroidism that later progressed to Graves' ophthalmopathy. Sequencing used blood. This CDR3 is CASSLDGFSTDTQYF. The CDR3 DNA reads TGCGCCAGCAGCTTGGATGGGTTTAGCACAGATACGCAGTATTTT.